The clone carrying this T cell receptor (beta chain) was recorded once. Its target is not known. Assay: immunoSEQ multiplex PCR; the TCRdb copy retains only in-frame clones and omits some. The sample lists some 2 million clones; just under 95% were seen once. Naive CD8 cells comprised CD45RO-negative, CCR7-positively selected cells, excluding terminally differentiated effector memory CD45RA+ cells. This entry is derived from a study of shared clonotypes between healthy human individuals. CDR1 is SGHVS and CDR2 is FNYEAQ in the germline V gene. The CDR3 runs to 15 residues. Losses at the gene ends were 5 bases for V and 2 bases for J; bases not matched to a gene: 6. The study, taken as a whole, reports: Among a handful of donors, approximately 5% of naive CD4 clonotypes were found in common.

The source material was naive CD8+ T cells sorted from blood. This TCR came from a man between 18 and 35 years old in good health. The chain combines TRBV7-6 with TRBJ2-7, with 10 bases aligning to TRBD1. The CDR3 nucleotides are TGTGCCAGCAGCCCAGGACAGGGGGGACCCTACGAGCAGTACTTC. Its translation is CASSPGQGGPYEQYF.